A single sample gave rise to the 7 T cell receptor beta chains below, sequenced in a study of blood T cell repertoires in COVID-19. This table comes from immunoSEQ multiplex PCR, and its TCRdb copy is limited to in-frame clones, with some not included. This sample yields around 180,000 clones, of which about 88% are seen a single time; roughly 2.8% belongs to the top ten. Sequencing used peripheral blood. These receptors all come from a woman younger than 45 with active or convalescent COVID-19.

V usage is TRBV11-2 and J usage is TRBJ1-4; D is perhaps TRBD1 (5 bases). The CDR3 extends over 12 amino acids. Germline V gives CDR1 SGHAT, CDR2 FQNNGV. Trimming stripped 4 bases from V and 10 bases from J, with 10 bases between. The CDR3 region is CASSSTGGKLFF. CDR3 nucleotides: TGTGCCAGCAGCTCGACCGGGGGAAAACTGTTTTTT.

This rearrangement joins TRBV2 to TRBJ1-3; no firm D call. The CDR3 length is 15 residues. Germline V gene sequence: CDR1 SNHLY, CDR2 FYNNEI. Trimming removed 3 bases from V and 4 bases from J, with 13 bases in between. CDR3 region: CASSERSRGGNTIYF. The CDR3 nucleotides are TGTGCCAGCAGTGAGAGAAGTAGAGGGGGAAACACCATATATTTT.

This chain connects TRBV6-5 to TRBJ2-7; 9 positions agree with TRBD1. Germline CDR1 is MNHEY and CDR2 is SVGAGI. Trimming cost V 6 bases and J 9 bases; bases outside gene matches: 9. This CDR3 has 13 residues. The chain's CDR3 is CASSEEQGARQYF. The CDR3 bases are TGTGCCAGCAGCGAGGAACAGGGGGCTCGGCAGTACTTC.

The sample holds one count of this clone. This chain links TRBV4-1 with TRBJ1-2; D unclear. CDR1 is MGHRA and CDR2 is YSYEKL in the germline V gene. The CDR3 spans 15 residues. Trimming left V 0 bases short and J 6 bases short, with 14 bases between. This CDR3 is CASSQDGFSLNGYTF. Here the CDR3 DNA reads TGCGCCAGCAGCCAAGATGGTTTTAGCCTGAATGGCTACACCTTC.

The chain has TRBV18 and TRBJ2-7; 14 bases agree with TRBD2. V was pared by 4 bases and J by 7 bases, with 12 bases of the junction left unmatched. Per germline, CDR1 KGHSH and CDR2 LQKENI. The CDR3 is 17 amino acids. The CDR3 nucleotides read TGTGCCAGCTCACTCCGGATCGGGACTAGCGGGAGAAGAGAGCAGTACTTC. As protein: CASSLRIGTSGRREQYF.

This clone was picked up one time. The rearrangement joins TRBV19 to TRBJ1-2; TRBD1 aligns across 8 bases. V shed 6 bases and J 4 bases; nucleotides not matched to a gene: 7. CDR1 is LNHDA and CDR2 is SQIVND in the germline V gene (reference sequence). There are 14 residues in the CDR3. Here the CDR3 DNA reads TGTGCCAGTAGCCCGACAGGGGTTGGCTATGGCTACACCTTC. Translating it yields CASSPTGVGYGYTF.

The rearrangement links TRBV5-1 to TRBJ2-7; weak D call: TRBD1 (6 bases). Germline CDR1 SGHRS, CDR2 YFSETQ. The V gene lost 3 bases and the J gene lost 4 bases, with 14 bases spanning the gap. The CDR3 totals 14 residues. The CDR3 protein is CASSSGGVPYEQYF. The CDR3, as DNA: TGCGCCAGCAGCTCTGGGGGCGTCCCTTACGAGCAGTACTTC.